Listed here are 9 T cell receptor beta chains from one sample, sequenced in a study of T-cell reconstitution after alpha-beta-depleted transplantation in children. Preparation of the TCRbeta library used unique molecular identifiers. A single record per CDR3 protein comes from TCRdb applying MiXCR to the PCR reads. The sample gives approximately 350,000 distinct CDR3 sequences, over 9% of which show up once; approximately 2.3% is in the top ten. Here the sequenced sample was PBMCs from the stem cell graft donor, taken from the stem cell graft. These receptors all stem from a human donor who donated a stem cell graft to a child with acute lymphoblastic leukemia.

The genes are TRBV29-1 and TRBJ1-1, with a possible D match to TRBD1 (5 bases). The CDR3 length is 10 residues. Per germline, CDR1 SQVTM and CDR2 ANQGSEA. V dropped 7 bases and J dropped 4 bases, with 7 bases sitting between them. CDR3 DNA: TGCAGCGCCGGGGGCACTGAAGCTTTCTTT. Translation: CSAGGTEAFF.

This clonotype was recorded a few times. V is TRBV12-3 or TRBV12-4 and J is TRBJ2-3; possibly TRBD2 for D (7 bases). Trimming removed 6 bases from V and 2 bases from J, with 27 bases in between. The CDR3 is 19 residues long. This CDR3 is CASSQPGDSASGLTDTQYF. The CDR3 nucleotides read TGTGCCAGCAGCCAGCCAGGGGATTCGGCTAGCGGTCTCACAGATACGCAGTATTTT.

The chain combines TRBV6-4 with TRBJ2-3; D might be TRBD2 (6 bases). This CDR3 comprises 14 residues. Germline assignment: CDR1 MRHNA and CDR2 SNTAGT. The V gene lost 4 bases and the J gene lost 1 base, with 9 bases spanning the gap. CDR3 sequence: CASSGGTGTDTQYF. The CDR3 DNA sequence: TGTGCCAGCAGTGGCGGGACCGGCACAGATACGCAGTATTTT.

The chain uses TRBV9 and TRBJ2-3; 8 bases match TRBD2. The CDR3 has 17 amino acids. CDR1 is SGDLS, CDR2 YYNGEE, per germline. Trimming cost V 10 bases and J 1 base; bases outside gene matches: 17. The CDR3 coding sequence is TGTGCCGAGGGACTAGGGAAAGGGAACCCAGGCACAGATACGCAGTATTTT. Its protein product is CAEGLGKGNPGTDTQYF.

This clonotype occurred a few times. The V gene is TRBV9, the J gene TRBJ2-1; 12 bases map to TRBD2. Germline loops: CDR1 SGDLS, CDR2 YYNGEE. This CDR3 region has 18 residues. The trim removed 0 bases at V and 7 bases at J, leaving 11 bases unmatched. The CDR3 protein is CASSVEPTSGRGENEQFF. CDR3 DNA sequence: TGTGCCAGCAGCGTAGAACCGACTAGCGGGAGAGGGGAGAATGAGCAGTTCTTC.

This clonotype has just a few counts. This chain uses TRBV5-1 with TRBJ1-5, with 7 bases lining up with TRBD1. Germline V gene lookup returns CDR1 SGHRS and CDR2 YFSETQ. CDR3 length: 15 residues. V was pared by 0 bases and J by 4 bases, with 4 bases of the junction left unmatched. Here the CDR3 DNA reads TGCGCCAGCAGCTTGGCGGGACAGATAAATCAGCCCCAGCATTTT. Translated, it gives CASSLAGQINQPQHF.

The chain has TRBV5-6 and TRBJ1-1; 8 bases match TRBD1. The CDR3 consists of 19 residues. Losses at the gene ends were 5 bases for V and 3 bases for J; bases not matched to a gene: 21. Germline values: CDR1 SGHDT, CDR2 YYEEEE. The CDR3 region is CASRGGLLTGAYLDTEAFF. The CDR3, as DNA: TGTGCCAGCAGAGGGGGACTTTTGACAGGGGCATATTTAGACACTGAAGCTTTCTTT.

This sequence joins TRBV6-2 or TRBV6-3 and TRBJ2-1, with no clear D. V lost 6 bases and J 10 bases, leaving 13 bases between the germline ends. The CDR3 runs to 12 residues. CDR1 and CDR2 from the germline V gene are MNHEY and SVGEGT. The CDR3 loop reads CASSPTTWEQFF. CDR3 DNA sequence: TGTGCCAGCAGCCCGACCACCTGGGAGCAGTTCTTC.

This clonotype has just a few counts. This sequence joins TRBV20-1 and TRBJ2-1; 7 bases agree with TRBD2. The CDR3 is 14 amino acids. J was trimmed by 0 bases and V by 5 bases; bases with no gene match: 4. Germline-derived CDR1 and CDR2 are DFQATT and SNEGSKA (reference sequence). In nucleotides, the CDR3 is TGCAGTGCTTCCGGGAGGCCCTCCTACAATGAGCAGTTCTTC. The encoded protein is CSASGRPSYNEQFF.